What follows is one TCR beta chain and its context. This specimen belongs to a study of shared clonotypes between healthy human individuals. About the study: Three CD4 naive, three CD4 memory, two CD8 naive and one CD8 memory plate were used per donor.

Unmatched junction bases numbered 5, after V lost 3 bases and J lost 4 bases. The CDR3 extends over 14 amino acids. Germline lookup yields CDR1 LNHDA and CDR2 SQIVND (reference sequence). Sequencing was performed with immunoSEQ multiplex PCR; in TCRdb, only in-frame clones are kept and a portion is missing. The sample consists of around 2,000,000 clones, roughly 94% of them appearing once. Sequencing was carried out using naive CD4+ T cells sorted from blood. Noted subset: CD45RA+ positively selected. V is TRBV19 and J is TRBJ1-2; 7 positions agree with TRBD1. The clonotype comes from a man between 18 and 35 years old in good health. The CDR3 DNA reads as TGTGCCAGTAGTATCCCGGGACAGTTCTATGGCTACACCTTC. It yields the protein CASSIPGQFYGYTF.